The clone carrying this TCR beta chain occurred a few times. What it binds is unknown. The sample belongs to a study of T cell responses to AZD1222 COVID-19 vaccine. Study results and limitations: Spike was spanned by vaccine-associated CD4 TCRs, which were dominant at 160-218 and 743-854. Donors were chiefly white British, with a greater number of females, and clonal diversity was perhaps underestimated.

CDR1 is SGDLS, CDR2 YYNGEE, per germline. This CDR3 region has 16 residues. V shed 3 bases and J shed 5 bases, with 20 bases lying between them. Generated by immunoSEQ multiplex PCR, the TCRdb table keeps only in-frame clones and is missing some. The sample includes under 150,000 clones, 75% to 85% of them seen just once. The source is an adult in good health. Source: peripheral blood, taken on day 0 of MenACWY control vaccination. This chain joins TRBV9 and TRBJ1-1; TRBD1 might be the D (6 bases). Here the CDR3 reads CASSGLRRGVRTEAFF. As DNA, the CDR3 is TGTGCCAGCAGCGGACTAAGGAGGGGGGTGAGGACTGAAGCTTTCTTT. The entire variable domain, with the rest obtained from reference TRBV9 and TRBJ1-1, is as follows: DSGVTQTPKHLITATGQRVTLRCSPRSGDLSVYWYQQSLDQGLQFLIQYYNGEERAKGNILERFSAQQFPDLHSELNLSSLELGDSALYFCASSGLRRGVRTEAFFGQGTRLTVV.